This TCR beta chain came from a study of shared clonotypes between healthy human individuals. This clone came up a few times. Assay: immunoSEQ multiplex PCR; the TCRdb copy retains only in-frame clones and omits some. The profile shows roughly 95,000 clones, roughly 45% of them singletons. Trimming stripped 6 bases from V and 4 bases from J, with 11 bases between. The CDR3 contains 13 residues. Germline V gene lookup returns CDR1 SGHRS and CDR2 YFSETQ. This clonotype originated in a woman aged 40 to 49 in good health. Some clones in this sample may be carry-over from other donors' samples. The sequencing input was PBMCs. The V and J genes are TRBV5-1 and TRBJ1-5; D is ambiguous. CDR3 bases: TGCGCCAGCATAAAGGACGGGAATCAGCCCCAGCATTTT. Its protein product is CASIKDGNQPQHF.